The rows below give T cell receptor beta chains drawn from one sample of a study of T-cell memory formation after mild COVID-19. Using its own MiXCR run on the 5' RACE reads, TCRdb lists one record per CDR3 protein. The sample contains some 300,000 distinct CDR3 sequences, roughly a fifth of which appear only once. Specimen: PBMCs or a T cell subset sorted from them (not recorded which). The receptors derive from a man aged 18 to 29 who had mild COVID-19 (a few samples of this study predate the infection). Cell type and time point are not known. The CDR3 runs from the conserved cysteine through the conserved F or W. The D gene is left open where the match is weak. Clone size is given for some rows only: seen once, a few or many times, or a class if the clone is expanded.

abundance: few
d_gene: -
j_gene: TRBJ1-1
v_gene: TRBV28
CDR3aa: CASSLPGRPEAFF
CDR3nt: TGTGCCAGCAGTTTGCCAGGGAGGCCTGAAGCTTTCTTT

abundance: -
d_gene: TRBD2
j_gene: TRBJ2-3
v_gene: TRBV2
CDR3aa: CARRERGTSSTDTQYF
CDR3nt: TGTGCCAGACGGGAGCGGGGTACTTCGAGCACAGATACGCAGTATTTT

abundance: once
d_gene: -
j_gene: TRBJ1-1
v_gene: TRBV7-3
CDR3aa: CASSHDRGTEAFF
CDR3nt: TGTGCCAGCAGCCACGATCGGGGCACTGAAGCTTTCTTT

abundance: many
d_gene: TRBD2
j_gene: TRBJ2-2
v_gene: TRBV5-1
CDR3aa: CASSSQGGDTGELFF
CDR3nt: TGCGCCAGCAGCTCCCAGGGAGGGGACACCGGGGAGCTGTTTTTT

abundance: -
d_gene: -
j_gene: TRBJ1-1
v_gene: TRBV24-1
CDR3aa: CATSDVNTEAFF
CDR3nt: TGTGCCACCAGTGATGTGAATACTGAAGCTTTCTTT

abundance: few
d_gene: -
j_gene: TRBJ2-3
v_gene: TRBV18
CDR3aa: CASSPRTRTDTQYF
CDR3nt: TGTGCCAGCTCACCACGAACACGAACAGATACGCAGTATTTT

abundance: few
d_gene: -
j_gene: TRBJ2-2
v_gene: TRBV6-2/TRBV6-3
CDR3aa: CASGYRFQGELFF
CDR3nt: TGTGCCAGTGGATACAGGTTCCAAGGGGAGCTGTTTTTT

abundance: few
d_gene: -
j_gene: TRBJ1-5
v_gene: TRBV5-1
CDR3aa: CASRRSIQPQHF
CDR3nt: TGCGCCAGCAGACGTTCGATTCAGCCCCAGCATTTT

abundance: few
d_gene: -
j_gene: TRBJ2-5
v_gene: TRBV5-1
CDR3aa: CASSWAPRAEETQYF
CDR3nt: TGCGCCAGCAGCTGGGCTCCAAGGGCCGAGGAGACCCAGTACTTC

abundance: many
d_gene: -
j_gene: TRBJ2-4
v_gene: TRBV7-8
CDR3aa: CASSFGQRVAKNIQYF
CDR3nt: TGTGCCAGCAGCTTCGGGCAACGGGTAGCCAAAAACATTCAGTACTTC

abundance: -
d_gene: -
j_gene: TRBJ2-1
v_gene: TRBV20-1
CDR3aa: CSATDPYNNEQFF
CDR3nt: TGCAGTGCTACGGACCCTTACAACAATGAGCAGTTCTTC

abundance: many
d_gene: -
j_gene: TRBJ2-1
v_gene: TRBV24-1
CDR3aa: CATSDSMGSTYNEQFF
CDR3nt: TGTGCCACCAGTGATTCTATGGGGAGCACCTACAATGAGCAGTTCTTC

abundance: -
d_gene: TRBD2
j_gene: TRBJ2-1
v_gene: TRBV24-1
CDR3aa: CGTSDNSGSSYNEQFF
CDR3nt: TGTGGCACCAGTGACAATAGCGGGAGCTCCTACAATGAGCAGTTCTTC

abundance: few
d_gene: -
j_gene: TRBJ1-4
v_gene: TRBV28
CDR3aa: CASSTRTARGEKLFF
CDR3nt: TGTGCCAGCAGTACTAGGACCGCTAGAGGCGAAAAACTGTTTTTT

abundance: few
d_gene: -
j_gene: TRBJ2-1
v_gene: TRBV29-1
CDR3aa: CSVEFSGTAYFEQFF
CDR3nt: TGCAGCGTTGAATTCTCCGGGACTGCTTATTTCGAGCAGTTCTTC

abundance: few
d_gene: -
j_gene: TRBJ2-4
v_gene: TRBV10-3
CDR3aa: CAISVGASGKNIQYF
CDR3nt: TGTGCCATCAGTGTTGGGGCGAGTGGCAAAAACATTCAGTACTTC

abundance: many
d_gene: -
j_gene: TRBJ1-6
v_gene: TRBV20-1
CDR3aa: CSASEGTPLHF
CDR3nt: TGCAGTGCTAGTGAGGGAACACCCCTCCACTTT

abundance: few
d_gene: TRBD2
j_gene: TRBJ2-1
v_gene: TRBV29-1
CDR3aa: CSAGLAGVSQFF
CDR3nt: TGCAGCGCCGGCTTAGCGGGGGTTTCGCAGTTCTTC

abundance: few
d_gene: -
j_gene: TRBJ2-1
v_gene: TRBV28
CDR3aa: CASSLRTSGQFF
CDR3nt: TGTGCCAGCAGTTTGCGGACCTCAGGCCAGTTCTTC

abundance: -
d_gene: -
j_gene: TRBJ1-2
v_gene: TRBV9
CDR3aa: CASSVGAGYGYTF
CDR3nt: TGTGCCAGCAGCGTAGGTGCGGGCTATGGCTACACCTTC

abundance: -
d_gene: TRBD1
j_gene: TRBJ1-4
v_gene: TRBV5-1
CDR3aa: CASSLTGQGANEKLFF
CDR3nt: TGCGCCAGCAGCTTAACCGGACAGGGTGCTAATGAAAAACTGTTTTTT

abundance: few
d_gene: -
j_gene: TRBJ2-4
v_gene: TRBV7-2
CDR3aa: CASSSDNGDIQYF
CDR3nt: TGTGCCAGCAGCTCGGACAATGGGGACATTCAGTACTTC

abundance: -
d_gene: -
j_gene: TRBJ1-1
v_gene: TRBV29-1
CDR3aa: CSVEVGRNLNTEAFF
CDR3nt: TGCAGCGTTGAAGTAGGCAGAAACCTGAACACTGAAGCTTTCTTT

abundance: -
d_gene: TRBD1
j_gene: TRBJ2-7
v_gene: TRBV27
CDR3aa: CASSVGQASDEQYF
CDR3nt: TGTGCCAGCAGCGTTGGACAGGCTTCGGACGAGCAGTACTTC

abundance: -
d_gene: -
j_gene: TRBJ2-3
v_gene: TRBV4-3
CDR3aa: CASSPGGLSGDTQYF
CDR3nt: TGCGCCAGCAGCCCTGGGGGGCTTTCGGGAGATACGCAGTATTTT

abundance: few
d_gene: TRBD2
j_gene: TRBJ2-5
v_gene: TRBV7-8
CDR3aa: CASSPGGPRETQYF
CDR3nt: TGTGCCAGCAGCCCGGGGGGGCCCAGAGAGACCCAGTACTTC

abundance: -
d_gene: -
j_gene: TRBJ2-3
v_gene: TRBV4-2
CDR3aa: CASSQDRKLGEDTQYF
CDR3nt: TGTGCCAGCAGCCAAGATAGGAAACTAGGCGAAGATACGCAGTATTTT

abundance: once
d_gene: TRBD1
j_gene: TRBJ1-1
v_gene: TRBV10-3
CDR3aa: CAISRTGRTTEAFF
CDR3nt: TGTGCCATCAGTCGGACAGGGAGGACCACTGAAGCTTTCTTT

abundance: -
d_gene: TRBD1
j_gene: TRBJ2-5
v_gene: TRBV7-9
CDR3aa: CASSPRDRGQETQYF
CDR3nt: TGTGCCAGCAGCCCCCGGGACAGGGGCCAAGAGACCCAGTACTTC